These 23 T cell receptor beta chains were all obtained from the same sample, sequenced in a study of blood T cell repertoires in COVID-19. The data were produced by immunoSEQ multiplex PCR, yet TCRdb's version contains in-frame clones alone and is incomplete. The table lists approximately 250,000 clones, 70% to 90% of them singletons. The sample consisted of peripheral blood. All receptors derive from a woman between 65 and 79 years old with COVID-19, enrolled during active disease.

The chain carries TRBV13 and TRBJ2-1; 11 nucleotides agree with TRBD2. In germline, CDR1 is PRHDT, CDR2 FYEKMQ (reference sequence). The J segment lost 6 bases and the V segment lost 5 bases, leaving 12 bases of the junction unmatched. CDR3 length: 17 amino acids. The CDR3 nucleotides are TGTGCCAGCAGCCCGACCCCACTAGCGGGGGCAATCAATGAGCAGTTCTTC. This sequence encodes CASSPTPLAGAINEQFF. The complete variable domain, with remaining parts taken from reference TRBV13 and TRBJ2-1, reads AAGVIQSPRHLIKEKRETATLKCYPIPRHDTVYWYQQGPGQDPQFLISFYEKMQSDKGSIPDRFSAQQFSDYHSELNMSSLELGDSALYFCASSPTPLAGAINEQFFGPGTRLTVL.

This chain joins TRBV5-4 and TRBJ2-7, with 8 bases matching TRBD1. Per the germline V gene, CDR1 is SGHNT and CDR2 is YYREEE (reference sequence). Trimming at V came to 0 bases and at J to 6 bases, leaving 2 bases not matched to a gene. The CDR3 spans 13 residues. The CDR3 region is CASSLVTGAEQYF. CDR3 in DNA: TGTGCCAGCAGCTTGGTGACAGGGGCCGAGCAGTACTTC. The full variable domain, in which reference TRBV5-4 and TRBJ2-7 provide the parts outside the CDR3, is ETGVTQSPTHLIKTRGQQVTLRCSSQSGHNTVSWYQQALGQGPQFIFQYYREEENGRGNFPPRFSGLQFPNYSSELNVNALELDDSALYLCASSLVTGAEQYFGPGTRLTVT.

This clone was counted once. The chain has TRBV6-5 and TRBJ2-7; TRBD2 aligns across 11 bases. The length of the CDR3 is 15 residues. From germline, CDR1 is MNHEY and CDR2 SVGAGI. The V segment lost 7 bases and the J segment 0 bases; nucleotides outside the gene matches: 5. DNA of the CDR3: TGTGCCAGCACCGGGGGACTAGCGGCCTCCTACGAGCAGTACTTC. Residues: CASTGGLAASYEQYF.

This clone was seen a few times. This chain links TRBV7-9 with TRBJ1-1; perhaps TRBD1 as D (5 bases). CDR3 length: 14 residues. Germline lookup yields CDR1 SEHNR and CDR2 FQNEAQ (reference sequence). Trimming pared 5 bases from V and 4 bases from J, leaving 14 bases between. CDR3 in DNA: TGTGCCAGCAGCCAACACCGGGACTCCACTGAAGCTTTCTTT. Its translation: CASSQHRDSTEAFF.

J is TRBJ1-1 and V is TRBV20-1, with D uncertain. Germline values: CDR1 DFQATT, CDR2 SNEGSKA (reference sequence). This CDR3 has 13 amino acids. The V end lost 3 bases, the J end lost 6 bases, and 14 bases lay between the germline ends. The DNA for the CDR3 is TGCAGTGCTAGTCGCCAGGCCGTGGCTGAAGCTTTCTTT. It is translated as CSASRQAVAEAFF.

The chain joins TRBV5-1 to TRBJ1-4; D gene uncertain. V dropped 7 bases and J dropped 0 bases, with 13 bases sitting between them. This CDR3 has 15 amino acids. From germline, CDR1 is SGHRS and CDR2 YFSETQ. In DNA, the CDR3 is TGCGCCAGCTCCCCGACAATTGCAACTAATGAAAAACTGTTTTTT. Its translation is CASSPTIATNEKLFF.

The V gene is TRBV27, the J gene TRBJ1-1; 10 nucleotides align to TRBD1. Germline-derived CDR1 and CDR2 are MNHEY and SMNVEV (reference sequence). This CDR3 is built from 15 residues. V was clipped by 4 bases and J by 3 bases; unmatched bases: 5. The CDR3 protein is CASSSFGTGDTEAFF. The CDR3 DNA sequence: TGTGCCAGCAGTTCTTTTGGGACAGGGGACACTGAAGCTTTCTTT.

The chain links TRBV7-9 to TRBJ1-5; 8 nucleotides align to TRBD1. This CDR3 region has 14 residues. Germline CDR1 reads SEHNR; CDR2 reads FQNEAQ (reference sequence). J lost 7 bases, V lost 5 bases, and 7 bases had no gene match. The CDR3 sequence is CASSPDRAEQPQHF. The CDR3 nucleotides are TGTGCCAGCAGCCCGGACAGGGCAGAACAGCCCCAGCATTTT.

There are a few counts of this clone. The V gene is TRBV10-3, the J gene TRBJ2-1, with D tentatively TRBD2 (7 bases). Germline assignment: CDR1 ENHRY and CDR2 SYGVKD. The CDR3 sequence is 14 residues long. V gave up 3 bases and J gave up 9 bases, with 15 bases separating them. The CDR3 DNA reads TGTGCCATCAGTGACTCTGGGGGGGCAGGTGAGCAGTTCTTC. This encodes CAISDSGGAGEQFF.

The V and J genes are TRBV9 and TRBJ1-3; D uncertain. This CDR3 comprises 16 residues. Trimming took off 6 bases at V and 2 bases at J, with 18 bases between the two ends. CDR1 and CDR2 (germline): SGDLS, YYNGEE. The CDR3 sequence: CASTGGRQLAGNTIYF. DNA of the CDR3: TGTGCCAGCACGGGTGGCCGTCAGCTTGCTGGAAACACCATATATTTT.

On this clone: This specimen includes other DNA sequences encoding the same CDR3. The gene calls are TRBV27 and TRBJ2-7, with TRBD2 matching over 7 bases. Looked up from germline, CDR1 is MNHEY and CDR2 is SMNVEV (reference sequence). V dropped 3 bases and J dropped 4; count of bases not matched to a gene: 3. The CDR3 extends over 13 amino acids. CDR3 DNA: TGTGCCAGCAGTTTGAGGGAGGGGTACGAGCAGTACTTC. Its protein is CASSLREGYEQYF.

This sequence joins TRBV7-9 and TRBJ1-2, with TRBD1 matching 10 bases. V lost 5 bases and J lost 8; bases outside the gene matches: 14. The CDR3 extends over 16 amino acids. CDR1 and CDR2 from the germline V gene are SEHNR and FQNEAQ (reference sequence). In nucleotides, the CDR3 is TGTGCCAGCAGCCCAATTGGCGGGACAGGGGAATCGGGCTACACCTTC. Translation gives CASSPIGGTGESGYTF.

The chain uses TRBV19 and TRBJ1-5; TRBD1 might be the D (6 bases). Trimming removed 3 bases at V and 1 base at J, with 16 bases between. The germline CDR1 and CDR2 sequences are LNHDA and SQIVND (reference sequence). The CDR3 totals 17 residues. DNA of the CDR3: TGTGCCAGTAGTATTGGGGGGGGCGCCCCGAGCAATCAGCCCCAGCATTTT. Its translation is CASSIGGGAPSNQPQHF. The full variable domain, rest sourced from reference TRBV19 and TRBJ1-5, is DGGITQSPKYLFRKEGQNVTLSCEQNLNHDAMYWYRQDPGQGLRLIYYSQIVNDFQKGDIAEGYSVSREKKESFPLTVTSAQKNPTAFYLCASSIGGGAPSNQPQHFGDGTRLSIL.

This chain uses TRBV30 with TRBJ1-2; D is ambiguous. V was shortened by 8 bases and J by 2 bases, with 15 bases between the two germline ends. The CDR3 runs to 13 residues. The V gene's germline CDR1 is GTSNPN and CDR2 SVGIG (reference sequence). This CDR3 is CALTKGGNYGYTF. The CDR3 nucleotides are TGTGCCCTCACCAAGGGAGGAAACTATGGCTACACCTTC. The complete variable domain, with remaining parts taken from reference TRBV30 and TRBJ1-2, reads SQTIHQWPATLVQPVGSPLSLECTVEGTSNPNLYWYRQAAGRGLQLLFYSVGIGQISSEVPQNLSASRPQDRQFILSSKKLLLSDSGFYLCALTKGGNYGYTFGSGTRLTVV.

The chain is built from TRBV5-8 and TRBJ2-7; 9 bases agree with TRBD2. The germline CDR1 and CDR2 sequences are SGHTS and YDEGEE. The V segment lost 4 bases and the J segment 3 bases; nucleotides outside the gene matches: 8. CDR3 length: 15 amino acids. CDR3 loop: CASSPDWRGGYEQYF. In DNA, the CDR3 is TGTGCCAGCAGCCCGGACTGGCGGGGGGGCTACGAGCAGTACTTC.

This chain links TRBV10-3 with TRBJ2-5, with 12 bases matching TRBD2. CDR1 and CDR2 from the germline V gene are ENHRY and SYGVKD. The CDR3 totals 14 residues. V gave up 8 bases and J gave up 3 bases; unmatched junction bases: 4. The CDR3 bases are TGTGCCATCCGGGGACTAGCGGGCGAAGAGACCCAGTACTTC. Translated, it gives CAIRGLAGEETQYF.

The table lists this clone with a few counts. The chain recombines TRBV10-1 with TRBJ2-2; D gene unclear. Germline CDR1 WNHNN, CDR2 SYGVQD (reference sequence). V was cut by 8 bases and J by 5 bases, with 15 bases left in between. CDR3 length: 14 residues. This CDR3 is CASAPEQVTGELFF. The CDR3 DNA sequence: TGCGCCAGCGCCCCCGAGCAGGTTACCGGGGAGCTGTTTTTT.

This chain joins TRBV7-2 and TRBJ2-7; 7 bases agree with TRBD1. Unmatched junction bases numbered 9, after V lost 5 bases and J lost 2 bases. Germline lookup yields CDR1 SGHTA and CDR2 FQGNSA. The CDR3 is 15 residues long. CDR3 protein: CASSRRTGGAYEQYF. DNA for the CDR3: TGTGCCAGCAGCAGGAGGACAGGAGGAGCCTACGAGCAGTACTTC. Full variable domain (missing parts from reference TRBV7-2 and TRBJ2-7): GAGVSQSPSNKVTEKGKDVELRCDPISGHTALYWYRQSLGQGLEFLIYFQGNSAPDKSGLPSDRFSAERTGGSVSTLTIQRTQQEDSAVYLCASSRRTGGAYEQYFGPGTRLTVT.

The rearrangement links TRBV6-5 to TRBJ2-7, with a tentative D call TRBD1 (5 bases). The ends were cut back, 0 bases at V and 3 bases at J, with 12 bases in the middle. The length of the CDR3 is 15 residues. The germline CDR1 and CDR2 sequences are MNHEY and SVGAGI. The CDR3 here is CASSYSVTAIYEQYF. The CDR3 DNA reads TGTGCCAGCAGTTACTCGGTGACAGCTATCTACGAGCAGTACTTC.

Remarks on this clone: One junction end disagrees with the germline gene, perhaps due to a read error. The chain is built from TRBV2 and TRBJ2-1; TRBD1 matches 8 bases. This CDR3 spans 14 amino acids. CDR1 is SNHLY, CDR2 FYNNEI, per germline. The CDR3 DNA follows: TGTGCCGGCAGACAGGGGAGCTCCTACAATGAGCAGTTCTTC. Protein sequence: CAGRQGSSYNEQFF.

The chain has TRBV3-1 (or the pseudogene TRBV3-2) and TRBJ1-1, with 8 bases that match TRBD1. The CDR3 runs to 14 residues. Germline-derived CDR1 and CDR2 are LGHDT and YNNKEL (reference sequence). V was clipped by 5 bases and J by 1 base; unmatched bases: 3. The CDR3 spells CASSDGQGNTEAFF. CDR3 in DNA: TGTGCCAGCAGCGATGGACAGGGGAACACTGAAGCTTTCTTT.

This clone was observed a few times. V is TRBV3-1 (or the pseudogene TRBV3-2) and J is TRBJ1-2; possibly TRBD1 for D (5 bases). The germline gives CDR1 LGHDT, CDR2 YNNKEL (reference sequence). The CDR3 has 16 residues. The V end lost 4 bases, the J end lost 4 bases, and 19 bases lay between the germline ends. The CDR3 bases are TGTGCCAGCAGCCGCCTCCTTGGGGGGGGAGTCTATGGCTACACCTTC. Encoded protein: CASSRLLGGGVYGYTF.

The J gene is TRBJ1-2, the V gene TRBV29-1; 10 bases match TRBD1. Germline V gene data show CDR1 as SQVTM and CDR2 as ANQGSEA. V lost 2 bases, J lost 5 bases, and 14 bases stayed unmatched. CDR3 length: 17 amino acids. The DNA of the CDR3 is TGCAGCGTTGAATTCGTGGGACAGGGGCCTTCCAGTTATGGCTACACCTTC. Amino acids: CSVEFVGQGPSSYGYTF.